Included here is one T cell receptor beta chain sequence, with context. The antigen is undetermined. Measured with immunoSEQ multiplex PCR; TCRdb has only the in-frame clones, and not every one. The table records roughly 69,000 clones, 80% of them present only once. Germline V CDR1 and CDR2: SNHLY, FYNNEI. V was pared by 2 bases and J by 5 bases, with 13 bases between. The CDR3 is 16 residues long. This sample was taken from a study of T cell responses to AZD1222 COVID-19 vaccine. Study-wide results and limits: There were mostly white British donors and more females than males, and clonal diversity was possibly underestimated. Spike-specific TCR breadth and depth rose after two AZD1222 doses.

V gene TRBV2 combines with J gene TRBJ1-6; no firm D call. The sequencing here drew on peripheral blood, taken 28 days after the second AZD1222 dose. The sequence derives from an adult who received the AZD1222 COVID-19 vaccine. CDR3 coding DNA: TGTGCCAGCAGTGAACTAAGGGTAGTAAATAATTCACCCCTCCACTTT. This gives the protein CASSELRVVNNSPLHF.